These 10 T cell receptor beta chains share one sample of origin, sequenced in a study of blood T cell repertoires in COVID-19. Repertoires were generated with immunoSEQ multiplex PCR, while TCRdb's copy carries only in-frame clones and drops some. Of 300,000 to 400,000 clones listed, about 90% are singletons. Sequencing used peripheral blood. Receptors originate from a woman aged 25 to 39 with COVID-19, enrolled during active disease.

The genes are TRBV6-2 or TRBV6-3 and TRBJ1-1, with TRBD1 identical over 8 bases. There are 15 residues in the CDR3. V was clipped by 5 bases and J by 1 base; unmatched bases: 6. Germline CDR1 and CDR2: MNHEY and SVGEGT. CDR3 in DNA: TGTGCCAGCAGTAAGGACAGGGCTGGGAACACTGAAGCTTTCTTT. Protein product: CASSKDRAGNTEAFF.

The chain links TRBV6-2 or TRBV6-3 to TRBJ1-1, with D possibly TRBD1 on 6 matching bases. Trimming shortened V by 3 bases and J by 4 bases, and 21 bases separated the two germline ends. Per the germline V gene, CDR1 is MNHEY and CDR2 is SVGEGT. The CDR3 is 17 residues long. CDR3 region: CASSYMGRGASATEAFF. For the CDR3, the DNA is TGTGCCAGCAGTTATATGGGCAGGGGCGCGAGTGCCACTGAAGCTTTCTTT.

The CDR3 region has the DNA TGTGCCAGCAGTCTGGGCATGGGACAGCCGAATAGCTATGGCTACACCTTC. Protein sequence: CASSLGMGQPNSYGYTF. The chain links TRBV28 to TRBJ1-2, with 7 bases fitting TRBD1. The CDR3 consists of 17 residues. Germline lookup yields CDR1 MDHEN and CDR2 SYDVKM. V trimming: 5 bases; J trimming: 4 bases; junction bases outside the gene matches: 16.

As concerns this clone: Other DNA sequences of this sample code for an identical CDR3. The chain combines TRBV5-1 with TRBJ1-4; D might be TRBD1 (5 bases). The V end lost 0 bases, the J end lost 7 bases, and 10 bases lay between the germline ends. Germline lookup yields CDR1 SGHRS and CDR2 YFSETQ. The CDR3 runs 14 residues. In DNA form, the CDR3 reads TGCGCCAGCAGCTTGGCCGGCCAGGGTGAAAAACTGTTTTTT. Its translation is CASSLAGQGEKLFF.

V is TRBV6-5 and J is TRBJ2-7, with a possible D match to TRBD2 (6 bases). Germline V gene lookup returns CDR1 MNHEY and CDR2 SVGAGI. The CDR3 runs 13 residues. V was trimmed by 5 bases and J by 3 bases, leaving 11 bases between them. In nucleotides, the CDR3 is TGTGCCAGCAGTCTTTCGGGGGTCTACGAGCAGTACTTC. It encodes CASSLSGVYEQYF.

The V gene is TRBV19, the J gene TRBJ2-6; D gene unclear. Germline V CDR1 and CDR2: LNHDA, SQIVND (reference sequence). The V end was cut by 0 bases, the J end by 0 bases, with 6 bases between. The CDR3 runs 16 residues. CDR3 sequence reads: CASSIDPFSGANVLTF. Here the CDR3 DNA reads TGTGCCAGTAGTATAGACCCGTTCTCTGGGGCCAACGTCCTGACTTTC.

The chain uses TRBV2 and TRBJ1-5; TRBD1 might be the D (5 bases). The CDR3 runs to 17 residues. CDR1 and CDR2 from the germline V gene are SNHLY and FYNNEI. The germline V and J ends were trimmed by 3 bases and 3 bases, with 18 bases remaining between them. The CDR3 bases are TGTGCCAGCAGTGACATAGCGGGGACGAAAGCCAATCAGCCCCAGCATTTT. Amino acids: CASSDIAGTKANQPQHF.

CDR3: CASSQDMAGYGYTF. The CDR3 DNA follows: TGCGCCAGCAGCCAAGATATGGCAGGCTATGGCTACACCTTC. This chain links TRBV4-3 with TRBJ1-2; no definite D call. Germline V CDR1 and CDR2: LGHNA, YSLEER. The CDR3 contains 14 residues. V was shortened by 0 bases and J by 4 bases, with 9 bases between the two germline ends.

This clone has a handful of counts. The chain couples TRBV7-6 to TRBJ2-2; a weak D match, TRBD2 (5 bases). V lost 3 bases, J lost 3 bases, and 11 bases lay in between. The germline V gene has CDR1 SGHVS and CDR2 FNYEAQ. The length of the CDR3 is 15 residues. CDR3 nucleotides: TGTGCCAGCAGCTTTGGGCTAGCCTACACCGGGGAGCTGTTTTTT. Protein: CASSFGLAYTGELFF.

This chain links TRBV12-3 or TRBV12-4 with TRBJ2-7; D is undetermined. V lost 7 bases to trimming and J lost 7 bases, with 14 bases between them. The CDR3 contains 12 residues. The CDR3 DNA is TGTGCCAGCAAACAACCCTTTGAAGAGCAGTACTTC. Residues: CASKQPFEEQYF.